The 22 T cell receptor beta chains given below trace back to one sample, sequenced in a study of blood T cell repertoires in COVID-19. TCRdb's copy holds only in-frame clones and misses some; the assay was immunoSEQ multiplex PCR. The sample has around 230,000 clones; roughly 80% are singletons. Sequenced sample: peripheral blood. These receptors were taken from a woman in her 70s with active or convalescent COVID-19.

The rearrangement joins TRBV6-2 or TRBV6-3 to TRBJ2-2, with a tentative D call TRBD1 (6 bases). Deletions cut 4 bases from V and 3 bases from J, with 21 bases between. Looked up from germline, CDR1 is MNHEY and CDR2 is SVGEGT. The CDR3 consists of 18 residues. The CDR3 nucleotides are TGTGCCAGCAGTTCCACACTAACAGGGATCTATTACACCGGGGAGCTGTTTTTT. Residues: CASSSTLTGIYYTGELFF.

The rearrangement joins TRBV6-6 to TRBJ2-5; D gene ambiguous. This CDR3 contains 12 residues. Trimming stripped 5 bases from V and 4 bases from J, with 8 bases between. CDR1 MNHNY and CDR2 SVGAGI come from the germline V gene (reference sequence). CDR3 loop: CASSPTRETQYF. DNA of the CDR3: TGTGCCAGCAGTCCGACTCGAGAGACCCAGTACTTC.

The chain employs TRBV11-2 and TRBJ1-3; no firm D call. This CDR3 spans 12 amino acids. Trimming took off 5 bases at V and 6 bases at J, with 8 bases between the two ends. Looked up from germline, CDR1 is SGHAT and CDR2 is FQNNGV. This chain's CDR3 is CASSPSINTIYF. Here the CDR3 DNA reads TGTGCCAGCAGCCCTAGCATAAACACCATATATTTT.

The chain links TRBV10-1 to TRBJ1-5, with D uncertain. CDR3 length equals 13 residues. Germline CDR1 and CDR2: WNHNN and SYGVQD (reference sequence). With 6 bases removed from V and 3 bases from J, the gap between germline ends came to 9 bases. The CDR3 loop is CASRVQVNQPQHF. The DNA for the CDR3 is TGCGCCAGCAGGGTCCAGGTCAATCAGCCCCAGCATTTT.

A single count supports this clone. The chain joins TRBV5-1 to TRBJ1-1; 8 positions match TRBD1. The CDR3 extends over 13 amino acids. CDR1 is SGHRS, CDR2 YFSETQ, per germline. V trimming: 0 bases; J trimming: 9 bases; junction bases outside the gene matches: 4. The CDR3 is CASSLAGTGKAFF. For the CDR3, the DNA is TGCGCCAGCAGCTTGGCCGGGACAGGAAAAGCTTTCTTT.

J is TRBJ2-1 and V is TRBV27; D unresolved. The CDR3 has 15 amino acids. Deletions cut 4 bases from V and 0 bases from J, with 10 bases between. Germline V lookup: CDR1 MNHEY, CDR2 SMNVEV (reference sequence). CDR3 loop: CASSSPRSSYNEQFF. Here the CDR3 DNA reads TGTGCCAGCAGTTCACCCCGGAGCTCCTACAATGAGCAGTTCTTC.

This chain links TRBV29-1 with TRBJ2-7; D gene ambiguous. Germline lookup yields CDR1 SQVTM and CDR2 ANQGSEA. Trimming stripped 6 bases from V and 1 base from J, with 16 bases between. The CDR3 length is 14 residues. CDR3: CSVSSLTSSYEQYF. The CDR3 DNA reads TGCAGCGTGTCTTCACTAACGAGTTCCTACGAGCAGTACTTC.

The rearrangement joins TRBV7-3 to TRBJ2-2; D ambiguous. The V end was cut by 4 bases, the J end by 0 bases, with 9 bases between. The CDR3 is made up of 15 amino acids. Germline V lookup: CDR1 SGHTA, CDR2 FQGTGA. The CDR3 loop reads CASSYPPTNTGELFF. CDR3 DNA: TGTGCCAGCAGCTATCCCCCCACGAACACCGGGGAGCTGTTTTTT.

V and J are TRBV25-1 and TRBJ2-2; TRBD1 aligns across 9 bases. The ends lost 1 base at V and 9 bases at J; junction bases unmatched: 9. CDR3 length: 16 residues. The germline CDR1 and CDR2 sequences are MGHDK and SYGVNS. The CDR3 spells CASSESGTGSLRELFF. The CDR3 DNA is TGTGCCAGCAGTGAATCTGGGACAGGGTCCCTTCGGGAGCTGTTTTTT. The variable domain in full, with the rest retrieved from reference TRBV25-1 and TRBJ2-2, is EADIYQTPRYLVIGTGKKITLECSQTMGHDKMYWYQQDPGMELHLIHYSYGVNSTEKGDLSSESTVSRIRTEHFPLTLESARPSHTSQYLCASSESGTGSLRELFFGEGSRLTVL.

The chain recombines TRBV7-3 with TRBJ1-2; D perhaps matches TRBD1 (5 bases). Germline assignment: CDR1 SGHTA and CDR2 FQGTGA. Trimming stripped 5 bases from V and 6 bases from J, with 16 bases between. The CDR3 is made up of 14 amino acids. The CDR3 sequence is CASSRSGGVDGYTF. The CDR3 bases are TGTGCCAGCAGCCGATCCGGGGGGGTGGATGGCTACACCTTC.

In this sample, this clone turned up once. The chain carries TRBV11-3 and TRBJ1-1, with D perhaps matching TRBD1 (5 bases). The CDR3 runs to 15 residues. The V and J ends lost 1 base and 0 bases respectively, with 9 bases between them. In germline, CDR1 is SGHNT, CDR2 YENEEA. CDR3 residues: CASSLGQGLNTEAFF. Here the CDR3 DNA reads TGTGCCAGCAGCTTAGGGCAGGGCCTGAACACTGAAGCTTTCTTT.

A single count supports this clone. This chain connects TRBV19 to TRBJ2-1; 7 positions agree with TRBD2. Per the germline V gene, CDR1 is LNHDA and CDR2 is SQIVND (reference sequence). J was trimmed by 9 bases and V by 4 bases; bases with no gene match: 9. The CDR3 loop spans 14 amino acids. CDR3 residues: CASSTGAGLTEQFF. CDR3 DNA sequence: TGTGCCAGTAGTACAGGAGCGGGACTGACTGAGCAGTTCTTC.

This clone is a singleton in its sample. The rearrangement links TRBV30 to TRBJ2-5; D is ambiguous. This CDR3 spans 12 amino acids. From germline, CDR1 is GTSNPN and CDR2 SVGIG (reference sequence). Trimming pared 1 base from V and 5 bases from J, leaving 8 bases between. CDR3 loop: CAWSGGHETQYF. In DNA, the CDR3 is TGTGCCTGGAGTGGTGGGCACGAGACCCAGTACTTC.

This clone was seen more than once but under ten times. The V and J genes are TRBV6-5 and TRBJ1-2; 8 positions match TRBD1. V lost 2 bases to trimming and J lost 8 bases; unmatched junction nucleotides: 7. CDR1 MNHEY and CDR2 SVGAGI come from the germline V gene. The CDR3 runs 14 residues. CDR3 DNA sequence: TGTGCCAGCAGTTACCCCGGACAGGGTGGCGGCTACACCTTC. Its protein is CASSYPGQGGGYTF.

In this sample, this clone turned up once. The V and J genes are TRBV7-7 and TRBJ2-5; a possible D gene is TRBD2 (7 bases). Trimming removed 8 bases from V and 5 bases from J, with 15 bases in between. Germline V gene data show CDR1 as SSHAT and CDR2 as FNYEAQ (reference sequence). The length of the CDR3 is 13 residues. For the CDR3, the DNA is TGTGCCAGCGGGGGGGGGCGAGAGGAGACCCAGTACTTC. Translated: CASGGGREETQYF.

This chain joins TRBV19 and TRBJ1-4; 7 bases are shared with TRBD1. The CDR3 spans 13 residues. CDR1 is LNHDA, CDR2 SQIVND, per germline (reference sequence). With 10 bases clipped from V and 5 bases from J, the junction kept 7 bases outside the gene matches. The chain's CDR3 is CATSRDSNEKLFF. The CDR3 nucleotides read TGTGCCACCTCGAGGGACAGCAATGAAAAACTGTTTTTT. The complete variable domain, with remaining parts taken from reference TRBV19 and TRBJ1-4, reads DGGITQSPKYLFRKEGQNVTLSCEQNLNHDAMYWYRQDPGQGLRLIYYSQIVNDFQKGDIAEGYSVSREKKESFPLTVTSAQKNPTAFYLCATSRDSNEKLFFGSGTQLSVL.

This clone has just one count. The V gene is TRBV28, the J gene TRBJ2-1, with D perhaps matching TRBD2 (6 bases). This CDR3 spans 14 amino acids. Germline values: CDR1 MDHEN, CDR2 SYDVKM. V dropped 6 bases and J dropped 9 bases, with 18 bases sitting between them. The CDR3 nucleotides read TGTGCCAGCAGCCCCGTATGGGGGGTCGGTGAGCAGTTCTTC. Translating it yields CASSPVWGVGEQFF.

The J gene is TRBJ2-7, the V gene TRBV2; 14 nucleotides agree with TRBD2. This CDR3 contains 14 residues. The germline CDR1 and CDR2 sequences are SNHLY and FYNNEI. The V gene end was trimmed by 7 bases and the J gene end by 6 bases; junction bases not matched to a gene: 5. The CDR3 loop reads CASTRLAGGLEQYF. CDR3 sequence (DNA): TGTGCCAGCACCCGACTAGCGGGGGGGCTCGAGCAGTACTTC.

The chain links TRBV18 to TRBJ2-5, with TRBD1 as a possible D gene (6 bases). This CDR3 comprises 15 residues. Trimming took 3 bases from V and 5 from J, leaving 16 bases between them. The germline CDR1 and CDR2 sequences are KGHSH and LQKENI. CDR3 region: CASSPMTGPWETQYF. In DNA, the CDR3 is TGTGCCAGCTCACCGATGACAGGACCATGGGAGACCCAGTACTTC.

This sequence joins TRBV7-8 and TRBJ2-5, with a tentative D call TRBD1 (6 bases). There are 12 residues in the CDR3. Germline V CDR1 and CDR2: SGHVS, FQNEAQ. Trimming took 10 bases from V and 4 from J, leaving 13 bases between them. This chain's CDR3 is CATYRVPETQYF. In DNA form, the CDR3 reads TGTGCCACATACAGGGTCCCAGAGACCCAGTACTTC.

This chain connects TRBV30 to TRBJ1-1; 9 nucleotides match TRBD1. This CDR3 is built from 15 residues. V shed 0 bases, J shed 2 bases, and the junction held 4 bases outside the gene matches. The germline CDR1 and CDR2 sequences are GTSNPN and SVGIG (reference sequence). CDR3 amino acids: CAWSVWDRDNTEAFF. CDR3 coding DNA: TGTGCCTGGAGTGTGTGGGACAGGGATAACACTGAAGCTTTCTTT.

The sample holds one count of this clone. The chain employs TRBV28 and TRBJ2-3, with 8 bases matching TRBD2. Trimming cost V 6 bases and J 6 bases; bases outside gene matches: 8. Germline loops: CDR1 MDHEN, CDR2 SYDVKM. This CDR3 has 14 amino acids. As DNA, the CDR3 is TGTGCCAGCAGCCCCAGCGGGAGTGATGATACGCAGTATTTT. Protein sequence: CASSPSGSDDTQYF.